A single sample is the source of the 17 T cell receptor beta chains below, sequenced in a study of blood T cells in healthy people across ages. Then a second PCR, running roughly 6 to 11 cycles, was carried out with a sample-barcoded 5' primer and a J-beta primer mix. TCRdb called the 5' RACE reads again in MiXCR, with one record for every CDR3 protein. Among hundreds of thousands of distinct CDR3 sequences, about 37% were seen once, and the ten largest hold 10% to 15%. Sequencing input: blood. These receptor sequences come from a young man in good health.

This clonotype has a handful of counts. The chain employs TRBV29-1 and TRBJ1-1; a possible D gene is TRBD1 (5 bases). Germline loops: CDR1 SQVTM, CDR2 ANQGSEA. V lost 7 bases and J lost 0, with 12 bases in between. CDR3 length equals 13 residues. The CDR3 DNA reads TGCAGCGCCCAGTCGGGGGTGAACACTGAAGCTTTCTTT. Protein sequence: CSAQSGVNTEAFF. Using reference TRBV29-1 and TRBJ1-1 for the parts outside the CDR3, the full variable domain is SAVISQKPSRDICQRGTSLTIQCQVDSQVTMMFWYRQQPGQSLTLIATANQGSEATYESGFVIDKFPISRPNLTFSTLTVSNMSPEDSSIYLCSAQSGVNTEAFFGQGTRLTVV.

The chain uses TRBV12-3 or TRBV12-4 and TRBJ1-5; perhaps TRBD1 as D (5 bases). The CDR3 runs to 15 residues. The V end lost 5 bases, the J end lost 1 base, and 12 bases lay between the germline ends. The CDR3 loop is CASSPPGPSNQPQHF. The CDR3 nucleotides are TGTGCCAGCAGTCCGCCGGGGCCCAGCAATCAGCCCCAGCATTTT.

The chain links TRBV4-3 to TRBJ2-1, with 9 bases fitting TRBD2. The V and J ends lost 6 bases and 2 bases, in that order; junction bases with no gene match: 5. The CDR3 covers 15 residues. The V gene's germline CDR1 is LGHNA and CDR2 YSLEER. Written as DNA, the CDR3 is TGCGCCAGCAGTTTTGGACTAGCGCCCTACAATGAGCAGTTCTTC. It specifies CASSFGLAPYNEQFF.

This clonotype was recorded a few times. The CDR3 reads CASTLGVEAFF. The CDR3 DNA is TGTGCCAGCACCCTGGGGGTTGAAGCTTTCTTT. The rearrangement joins TRBV12-3 or TRBV12-4 to TRBJ1-1; tentatively, D is TRBD1 (5 bases). Trimming took off 7 bases at V and 7 bases at J, with 10 bases between the two ends. This CDR3 has 11 amino acids.

The V and J genes are TRBV20-1 and TRBJ2-2; perhaps TRBD1 as D (7 bases). This CDR3 is built from 15 residues. Trimming cost V 3 bases and J 2 bases, with 13 bases left between them. CDR1 is DFQATT, CDR2 SNEGSKA, per germline (reference sequence). The DNA for the CDR3 is TGCAGTGCTAGGGGCAGGGGGACTAACACCGGGGAGCTGTTTTTT. This gives the protein CSARGRGTNTGELFF.

This sequence joins TRBV28 and TRBJ2-7; tentatively, D is TRBD2 (5 bases). Trimming removed 9 bases at V and 3 bases at J, with 15 bases between. Germline CDR1 reads MDHEN; CDR2 reads SYDVKM. This CDR3 is 13 amino acids long. Here the CDR3 DNA reads TGTGCCAGTAGCCGGGGTGGAAACTACGAGCAGTACTTC. Its protein product is CASSRGGNYEQYF.

This chain links TRBV2 with TRBJ2-5, with 7 bases lining up with TRBD1. V lost 7 bases, J lost 0 bases, and 5 bases stayed unmatched. CDR1 is SNHLY, CDR2 FYNNEI, per germline. This CDR3 comprises 14 residues. The CDR3 reads CASKTGVNQETQYF. The CDR3 region has the DNA TGTGCCAGCAAAACAGGGGTTAACCAAGAGACCCAGTACTTC.

The gene calls are TRBV4-3 and TRBJ1-1; possible D gene TRBD1, 6 bases. The CDR3 spans 18 residues. V was shortened by 8 bases and J by 5 bases, with 30 bases between the two germline ends. Germline assignment: CDR1 LGHNA and CDR2 YSLEER. CDR3: CASGLTRTAGARGTEAFF. In DNA form, the CDR3 reads TGCGCCAGCGGCCTTACCCGAACGGCGGGGGCCCGAGGGACTGAAGCTTTCTTT.

This clonotype was seen a handful of times. V is TRBV12-3 or TRBV12-4 and J is TRBJ2-2, with 8 nucleotides matching TRBD1. V was clipped by 0 bases and J by 0 bases; unmatched bases: 3. The CDR3 length is 17 residues. The CDR3 DNA sequence: TGTGCCAGCAGTTTAGCTACGGGACAGGCGAACACCGGGGAGCTGTTTTTT. Translated, it gives CASSLATGQANTGELFF.

CDR3 region: CASSPGTGAPQETQYF. DNA of the CDR3: TGTGCCAGCAGCCCAGGGACAGGGGCCCCACAAGAGACCCAGTACTTC. This rearrangement joins TRBV13 to TRBJ2-5; 10 nucleotides agree with TRBD1. The CDR3 is 16 amino acids. Germline lookup yields CDR1 PRHDT and CDR2 FYEKMQ (reference sequence). V shed 5 bases, J shed 2 bases, and the junction held 8 bases outside the gene matches.

This clonotype was counted a few times. The V gene is TRBV5-1, the J gene TRBJ2-1, with D maybe TRBD2 (6 bases). Trimming took off 3 bases at V and 0 bases at J, with 16 bases between the two ends. CDR3 length: 17 amino acids. Germline V gene data show CDR1 as SGHRS and CDR2 as YFSETQ. DNA of the CDR3: TGCGCCAGCAGCTCTAAGGATCTAGCGTCCTCCTACAATGAGCAGTTCTTC. It translates to CASSSKDLASSYNEQFF.

This chain joins TRBV7-2 and TRBJ2-1, with D possibly matching TRBD2 (6 bases). The CDR3 covers 12 residues. Trimming removed 8 bases at V and 8 bases at J, with 13 bases between. Germline values: CDR1 SGHTA, CDR2 FQGNSA. In nucleotides, the CDR3 is TGTGCCAGCCGCCCGTCGGGGGATGAGCAGTTCTTC. This codes for CASRPSGDEQFF.

This clonotype was seen a few times. The chain carries TRBV19 and TRBJ2-5; D not resolved. V lost 3 bases to trimming and J lost 7 bases, with 15 bases between them. The CDR3 has 14 residues. Germline V gene data show CDR1 as LNHDA and CDR2 as SQIVND (reference sequence). The CDR3 is CASSMRQPRGTQYF. CDR3 DNA sequence: TGTGCCAGTAGTATGCGCCAGCCGAGAGGGACCCAGTACTTC.

The genes are TRBV11-1 and TRBJ2-4; 10 bases are a match to TRBD1. The J call may not be correct, given that the DNA end is closer to TRBJ2-5. The CDR3 spans 16 residues. From germline, CDR1 is SGHAT and CDR2 FQDESV (reference sequence). The CDR3 coding sequence is TGTGCCAGCAGCCAACCGGGACAGGGGCCTCAAGAGACCCAGTACTTC. This sequence encodes CASSQPGQGPQETQYF.

This clonotype was seen a handful of times. This chain connects TRBV12-3 or TRBV12-4 to TRBJ1-2; 9 bases line up with TRBD1. The ends lost 8 bases at V and 7 bases at J; junction bases unmatched: 23. The CDR3 consists of 18 residues. The CDR3 DNA sequence: TGTGCCAGCCACGATCAACCGGGACAGGGAAGATTGGTCCCTGGCTACACCTTC. Its protein is CASHDQPGQGRLVPGYTF.

The chain couples TRBV4-1 to TRBJ2-5; possible D gene TRBD1, 6 bases. Between the trimmed V and J ends, which lost 0 bases and 2 bases, there was a span of 13 bases. CDR1 and CDR2 from the germline V gene are MGHRA and YSYEKL. The CDR3 covers 16 residues. CDR3 sequence reads: CASSQDWAGEQETQYF. The CDR3 DNA sequence: TGCGCCAGCAGCCAAGATTGGGCAGGGGAGCAAGAGACCCAGTACTTC.

The sample holds a few counts of this clonotype. This sequence joins TRBV7-2 and TRBJ1-1; TRBD1 aligns across 7 bases. V trimming: 5 bases; J trimming: 9 bases; junction bases outside the gene matches: 9. The CDR3 runs to 13 residues. Germline loops: CDR1 SGHTA, CDR2 FQGNSA. The CDR3 nucleotides read TGTGCCAGCAGCCCTGGGACAGCCCTCCAAGCTTTCTTT. It codes for CASSPGTALQAFF.